This T cell receptor (beta chain) originates from a study of T cell responses to AZD1222 COVID-19 vaccine. The study's findings and limits: With two AZD1222 doses given, Spike-specific TCR breadth and depth both rose. None of the repertoires were sampled until the peak T cell response had passed. It was only a handful of AZD1222 recipients who were seropositive at baseline. There were mostly white British donors and more females than males, and clonal diversity was possibly underestimated.

As regards this clone: The target antigen is unknown.

Germline V gives CDR1 SGHRS, CDR2 YFSETQ. The CDR3 length is 16 residues. J lost 5 bases, V lost 4 bases, and 7 bases had no gene match. The method was immunoSEQ multiplex PCR; TCRdb's version includes in-frame clones alone and lacks a portion of them. The sample contains around 50,000 clones, around 80% of which appear only once. The TCR sequence derives from an adult in good health. Material: peripheral blood, obtained on day 0 of AZD1222 vaccination. The J gene is TRBJ2-1, the V gene TRBV5-1; the match to TRBD2 covers 12 bases. The DNA for the CDR3 is TGCGCCAGCAGCGGACCTAGCGGGAGGGTTGACAATGAGCAGTTCTTC. It yields the protein CASSGPSGRVDNEQFF.